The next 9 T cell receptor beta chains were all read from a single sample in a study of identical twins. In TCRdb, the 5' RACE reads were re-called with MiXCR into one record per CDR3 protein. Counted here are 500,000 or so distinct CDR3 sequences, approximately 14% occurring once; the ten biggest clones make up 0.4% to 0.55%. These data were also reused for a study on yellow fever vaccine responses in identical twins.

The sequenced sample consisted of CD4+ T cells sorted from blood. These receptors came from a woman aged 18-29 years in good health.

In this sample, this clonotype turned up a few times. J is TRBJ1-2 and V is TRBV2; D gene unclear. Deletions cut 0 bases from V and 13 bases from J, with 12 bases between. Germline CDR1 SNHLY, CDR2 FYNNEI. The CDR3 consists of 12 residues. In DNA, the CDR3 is TGTGCCAGCAGTGAAGCGGTCCCGATGGGCACCTTC. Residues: CASSEAVPMGTF.

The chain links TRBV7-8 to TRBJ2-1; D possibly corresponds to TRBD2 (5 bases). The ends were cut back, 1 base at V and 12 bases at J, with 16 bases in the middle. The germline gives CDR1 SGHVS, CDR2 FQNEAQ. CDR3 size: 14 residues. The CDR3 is CASSLEVSEVMQFF. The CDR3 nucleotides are TGTGCCAGCAGCTTAGAGGTTAGCGAGGTTATGCAGTTCTTC.

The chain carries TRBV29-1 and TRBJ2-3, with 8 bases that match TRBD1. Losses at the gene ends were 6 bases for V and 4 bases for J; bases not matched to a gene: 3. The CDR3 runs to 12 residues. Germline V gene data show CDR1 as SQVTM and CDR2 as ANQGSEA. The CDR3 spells CSVIQGADTQYF. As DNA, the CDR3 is TGCAGCGTCATACAGGGGGCAGATACGCAGTATTTT.

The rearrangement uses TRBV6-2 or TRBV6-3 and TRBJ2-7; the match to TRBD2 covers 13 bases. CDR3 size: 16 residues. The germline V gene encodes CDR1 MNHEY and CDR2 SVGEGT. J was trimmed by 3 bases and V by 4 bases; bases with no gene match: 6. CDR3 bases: TGTGCCAGCAGTTTCGTACTAGCGGGAGGGGGCTACGAGCAGTACTTC. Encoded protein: CASSFVLAGGGYEQYF.

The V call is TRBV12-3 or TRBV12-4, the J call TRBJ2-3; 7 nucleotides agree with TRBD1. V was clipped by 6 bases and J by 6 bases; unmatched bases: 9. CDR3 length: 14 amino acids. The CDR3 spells CASRIAGGLDTQYF. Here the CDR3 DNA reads TGTGCCAGCAGAATCGCAGGGGGATTGGATACGCAGTATTTT.

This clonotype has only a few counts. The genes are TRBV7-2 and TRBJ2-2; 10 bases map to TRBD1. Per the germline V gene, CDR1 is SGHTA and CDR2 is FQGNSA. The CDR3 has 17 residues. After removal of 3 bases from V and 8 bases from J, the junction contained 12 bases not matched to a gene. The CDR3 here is CASSLRDRGNKRGELFF. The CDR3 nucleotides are TGTGCCAGCAGCTTGAGGGACAGGGGTAACAAACGGGGGGAGCTGTTTTTT.

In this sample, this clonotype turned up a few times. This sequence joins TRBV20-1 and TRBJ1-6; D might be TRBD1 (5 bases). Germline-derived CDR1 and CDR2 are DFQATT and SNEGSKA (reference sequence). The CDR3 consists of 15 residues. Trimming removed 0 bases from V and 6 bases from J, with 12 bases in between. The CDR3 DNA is TGCAGTGCTAGAGATCCGGGGCAGGGTAATTCACCCCTCCACTTT. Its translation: CSARDPGQGNSPLHF.

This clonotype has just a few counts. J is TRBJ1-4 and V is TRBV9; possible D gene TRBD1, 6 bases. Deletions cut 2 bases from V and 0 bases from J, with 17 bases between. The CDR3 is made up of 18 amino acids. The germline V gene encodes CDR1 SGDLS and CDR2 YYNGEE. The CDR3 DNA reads TGTGCCAGCAGCGTCAGCACAGGGACCCGGGCAACTAATGAAAAACTGTTTTTT. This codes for CASSVSTGTRATNEKLFF.

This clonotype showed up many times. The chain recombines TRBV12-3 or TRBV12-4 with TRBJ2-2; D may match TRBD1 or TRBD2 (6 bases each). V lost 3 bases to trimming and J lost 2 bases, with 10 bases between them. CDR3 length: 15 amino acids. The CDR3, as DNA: TGTGCCAGCAGTTTTGGAGGGACAAACACCGGGGAGCTGTTTTTT. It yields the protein CASSFGGTNTGELFF.